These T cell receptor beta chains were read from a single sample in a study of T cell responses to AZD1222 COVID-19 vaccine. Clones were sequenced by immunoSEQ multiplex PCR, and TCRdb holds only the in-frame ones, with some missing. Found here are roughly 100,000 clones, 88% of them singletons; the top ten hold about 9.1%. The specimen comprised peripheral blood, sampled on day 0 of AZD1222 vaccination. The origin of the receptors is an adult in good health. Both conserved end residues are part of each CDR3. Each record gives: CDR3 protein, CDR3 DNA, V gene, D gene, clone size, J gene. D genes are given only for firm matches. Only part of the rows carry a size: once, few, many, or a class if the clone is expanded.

CDR3 protein: CASSASMSGEQFF
CDR3 DNA: TGCGCCAGCAGCGCCTCTATGAGCGGTGAGCAGTTCTTC
V gene: TRBV5-1
D gene: .
clone size: .
J gene: TRBJ2-1

CDR3 protein: CASSSGTENTEAFF
CDR3 DNA: TGTGCCAGCAGCTCTGGGACAGAGAACACTGAAGCTTTCTTT
V gene: TRBV7-3
D gene: TRBD1
clone size: once
J gene: TRBJ1-1

CDR3 protein: CASSLSSRAQETQYF
CDR3 DNA: TGTGCCAGCAGCTTAAGCTCCAGGGCTCAAGAGACCCAGTACTTC
V gene: TRBV7-2
D gene: .
clone size: .
J gene: TRBJ2-5

CDR3 protein: CASSFRSVDSSYNEQFF
CDR3 DNA: TGTGCCAGCAGTTTCCGATCAGTCGATAGCTCCTACAATGAGCAGTTCTTC
V gene: TRBV28
D gene: .
clone size: .
J gene: TRBJ2-1

CDR3 protein: CSVVRTSDYNEQFF
CDR3 DNA: TGCAGCGTTGTCCGGACTAGCGACTACAATGAGCAGTTCTTC
V gene: TRBV29-1
D gene: TRBD2
clone size: .
J gene: TRBJ2-1

CDR3 protein: CASSSPGQGVNGANEKLFF
CDR3 DNA: TGTGCCAGCAGTTCCCCGGGACAGGGAGTCAATGGAGCTAATGAAAAACTGTTTTTT
V gene: TRBV28
D gene: TRBD1
clone size: .
J gene: TRBJ1-4

CDR3 protein: CASSPPGRLAGGGNNEQFF
CDR3 DNA: TGTGCCAGCAGCCCCCCTGGGCGACTAGCGGGTGGGGGGAACAATGAGCAGTTCTTC
V gene: TRBV2
D gene: TRBD2
clone size: .
J gene: TRBJ2-1

CDR3 protein: CATSDSQRYGYTF
CDR3 DNA: TGTGCCACCAGTGATTCACAGCGTTATGGCTACACCTTC
V gene: TRBV24-1
D gene: .
clone size: .
J gene: TRBJ1-2

CDR3 protein: CAWSRGLAATEAFF
CDR3 DNA: TGTGCCTGGAGCAGGGGGCTTGCGGCCACTGAAGCTTTCTTT
V gene: TRBV30
D gene: TRBD1
clone size: .
J gene: TRBJ1-1

CDR3 protein: CASSPSATTQETQYF
CDR3 DNA: TGTGCCAGCAGTCCTTCGGCCACAACTCAAGAGACCCAGTACTTC
V gene: TRBV7-2
D gene: .
clone size: .
J gene: TRBJ2-5

CDR3 protein: CASSLTGQGQTEAFF
CDR3 DNA: TGTGCCAGTAGTCTAACCGGACAGGGCCAAACTGAAGCTTTCTTT
V gene: TRBV19
D gene: TRBD1
clone size: .
J gene: TRBJ1-1

CDR3 protein: CASSSGQGYEQYF
CDR3 DNA: TGTGCCAGCAGTTCAGGACAGGGTTACGAGCAGTACTTC
V gene: TRBV28
D gene: TRBD1
clone size: .
J gene: TRBJ2-7

CDR3 protein: CASRRTTGQETQYF
CDR3 DNA: TGTGCCAGCAGGCGGACGACAGGTCAAGAGACCCAGTACTTC
V gene: TRBV6-5
D gene: .
clone size: .
J gene: TRBJ2-5

CDR3 protein: CASSYTLSGAETQYF
CDR3 DNA: TGTGCCAGCAGCTATACCTTATCAGGGGCGGAGACCCAGTACTTC
V gene: TRBV7-2
D gene: .
clone size: .
J gene: TRBJ2-5

CDR3 protein: CASSLGRTVPYEQYF
CDR3 DNA: TGTGCCAGCAGCTTGGGTCGGACAGTTCCCTACGAGCAGTACTTC
V gene: TRBV5-4
D gene: .
clone size: few
J gene: TRBJ2-7

CDR3 protein: CASSISGTDTQYF
CDR3 DNA: TGTGCCAGCAGCATTAGCGGGACAGATACGCAGTATTTT
V gene: TRBV6-6
D gene: TRBD2
clone size: .
J gene: TRBJ2-3

CDR3 protein: CASSPTGGVYGYTF
CDR3 DNA: TGTGCCAGCAGTCCGACAGGGGGCGTTTATGGCTACACCTTC
V gene: TRBV6-5
D gene: TRBD1
clone size: .
J gene: TRBJ1-2

CDR3 protein: CASSRQSRKGGELFF
CDR3 DNA: TGTGCCAGTAGCCGTCAGAGCAGGAAAGGCGGGGAGCTGTTTTTT
V gene: TRBV19
D gene: .
clone size: .
J gene: TRBJ2-2

CDR3 protein: CASSRMDNEQFF
CDR3 DNA: TGTGCCAGCAGCCGAATGGACAATGAGCAGTTCTTC
V gene: TRBV7-9
D gene: .
clone size: .
J gene: TRBJ2-1

CDR3 protein: CASSSPGQGNYGYTF
CDR3 DNA: TGTGCCAGCAGTTCCCCGGGACAGGGAAACTATGGCTACACCTTC
V gene: TRBV6-5
D gene: TRBD1
clone size: .
J gene: TRBJ1-2

CDR3 protein: CASSSAIEGEQFF
CDR3 DNA: TGTGCCAGCAGCTCCGCCATAGAGGGTGAGCAGTTCTTC
V gene: TRBV7-3
D gene: .
clone size: few
J gene: TRBJ2-1

CDR3 protein: CASSLTWRRNTEAFF
CDR3 DNA: TGTGCCAGCAGTTTAACGTGGCGTCGGAACACTGAAGCTTTCTTT
V gene: TRBV28
D gene: .
clone size: .
J gene: TRBJ1-1

CDR3 protein: CASSVRREETQYF
CDR3 DNA: TGTGCCAGCAGTGTTCGTAGGGAAGAGACCCAGTACTTC
V gene: TRBV2
D gene: .
clone size: .
J gene: TRBJ2-5

CDR3 protein: CASSLRVKGDYGYTF
CDR3 DNA: TGTGCCAGCAGCCTAAGGGTCAAGGGAGACTATGGCTACACCTTC
V gene: TRBV2
D gene: .
clone size: once
J gene: TRBJ1-2

CDR3 protein: CATSSDRGTGNIYEQFF
CDR3 DNA: TGTGCCACCAGCAGCGATCGCGGGACAGGGAATATCTATGAGCAGTTCTTC
V gene: TRBV15
D gene: TRBD1
clone size: .
J gene: TRBJ2-1

CDR3 protein: CASSQVGLAKNIQYF
CDR3 DNA: TGCGCCAGCAGCCAAGTAGGGCTAGCCAAAAACATTCAGTACTTC
V gene: TRBV4-1
D gene: .
clone size: .
J gene: TRBJ2-4

CDR3 protein: CASSGTGTVAYEQYF
CDR3 DNA: TGTGCCAGCAGCGGGACAGGGACAGTCGCCTACGAGCAGTACTTC
V gene: TRBV9
D gene: TRBD1
clone size: .
J gene: TRBJ2-7

CDR3 protein: CASSDRDDEQYF
CDR3 DNA: TGTGCCAGCAGTGACAGGGACGACGAGCAGTACTTC
V gene: TRBV2
D gene: .
clone size: .
J gene: TRBJ2-7

CDR3 protein: CASSLWTGGTYEQYF
CDR3 DNA: TGTGCCAGCAGCCTGTGGACAGGGGGAACCTACGAGCAGTACTTC
V gene: TRBV7-6
D gene: TRBD1
clone size: .
J gene: TRBJ2-7

CDR3 protein: CSVRNSGANVLTF
CDR3 DNA: TGCAGCGTTCGAAACTCTGGGGCCAACGTCCTGACTTTC
V gene: TRBV29-1
D gene: .
clone size: .
J gene: TRBJ2-6

CDR3 protein: CASTIRRGEGYEQYF
CDR3 DNA: TGTGCCAGCACCATCCGCCGGGGAGAGGGTTACGAGCAGTACTTC
V gene: TRBV27
D gene: .
clone size: once
J gene: TRBJ2-7

CDR3 protein: CAWSVMGLNQPQHF
CDR3 DNA: TGTGCCTGGAGTGTAATGGGGTTGAATCAGCCCCAGCATTTT
V gene: TRBV30
D gene: .
clone size: .
J gene: TRBJ1-5

CDR3 protein: CASSYSNRGETQYF
CDR3 DNA: TGTGCCAGCAGTTACTCGAACAGGGGAGAGACCCAGTACTTC
V gene: TRBV6-2/TRBV6-3
D gene: TRBD1
clone size: .
J gene: TRBJ2-5

CDR3 protein: CSVTGFLDTQYF
CDR3 DNA: TGCAGCGTGACAGGGTTCCTGGATACGCAGTATTTT
V gene: TRBV29-1
D gene: TRBD1
clone size: .
J gene: TRBJ2-3

CDR3 protein: CASSTRDGGGETQYF
CDR3 DNA: TGTGCCAGCAGTACCCGGGACGGAGGGGGAGAGACCCAGTACTTC
V gene: TRBV6-5
D gene: .
clone size: .
J gene: TRBJ2-5

CDR3 protein: CATSREGTGFTDTQYF
CDR3 DNA: TGTGCCACCAGCAGAGAAGGGACAGGCTTCACAGATACGCAGTATTTT
V gene: TRBV15
D gene: TRBD1
clone size: .
J gene: TRBJ2-3

CDR3 protein: CASSLGGPTYNEQFF
CDR3 DNA: TGCGCCAGCAGCTTGGGGGGACCTACATACAATGAGCAGTTCTTC
V gene: TRBV5-1
D gene: .
clone size: .
J gene: TRBJ2-1

CDR3 protein: CASSLGSGRTTDTQYF
CDR3 DNA: TGCGCCAGCAGCTTGGGGAGCGGGAGAACCACAGATACGCAGTATTTT
V gene: TRBV5-1
D gene: TRBD2
clone size: .
J gene: TRBJ2-3

CDR3 protein: CASSHAGTSVYNEQFF
CDR3 DNA: TGTGCCAGCAGCCATGCGGGGACTAGCGTGTACAATGAGCAGTTCTTC
V gene: TRBV3-1/TRBV3-2
D gene: TRBD2
clone size: once
J gene: TRBJ2-1

CDR3 protein: CSASAGSEKLFF
CDR3 DNA: TGCAGTGCTAGTGCGGGAAGTGAAAAACTGTTTTTT
V gene: TRBV20-1
D gene: .
clone size: once
J gene: TRBJ1-4

CDR3 protein: CASSRGTSRGEQYF
CDR3 DNA: TGTGCCAGCAGCCGGGGGACTAGCAGGGGTGAGCAGTACTTC
V gene: TRBV7-2
D gene: TRBD2
clone size: .
J gene: TRBJ2-7

CDR3 protein: CASSPTTGKGGYTF
CDR3 DNA: TGTGCCAGCAGTCCCACGACAGGGAAGGGTGGCTACACCTTC
V gene: TRBV28
D gene: TRBD1
clone size: .
J gene: TRBJ1-2

CDR3 protein: CASSSQGAGGEKLFF
CDR3 DNA: TGCGCCAGCAGCTCTCAGGGAGCGGGGGGTGAAAAACTGTTTTTT
V gene: TRBV5-1
D gene: .
clone size: .
J gene: TRBJ1-4

CDR3 protein: CASRKGTSGSREQYF
CDR3 DNA: TGTGCCAGCAGAAAGGGGACTAGCGGGAGTCGGGAGCAGTACTTC
V gene: TRBV28
D gene: TRBD2
clone size: .
J gene: TRBJ2-7

CDR3 protein: CASSLGQGEVDEQFF
CDR3 DNA: TGTGCCAGCAGTTTGGGTCAGGGGGAAGTCGATGAGCAGTTCTTC
V gene: TRBV28
D gene: TRBD1
clone size: .
J gene: TRBJ2-1

CDR3 protein: CASTESGSGNTIYF
CDR3 DNA: TGTGCCAGCACGGAATCTGGCTCTGGAAACACCATATATTTT
V gene: TRBV28
D gene: .
clone size: .
J gene: TRBJ1-3

CDR3 protein: CASSPYLAASSYNEQFF
CDR3 DNA: TGTGCCAGCAGCCCGTATCTAGCGGCCAGCTCCTACAATGAGCAGTTCTTC
V gene: TRBV7-7
D gene: TRBD2
clone size: .
J gene: TRBJ2-1

CDR3 protein: CASSFQTSGIYNEQFF
CDR3 DNA: TGCGCCAGCAGCTTTCAGACTAGCGGGATATACAATGAGCAGTTCTTC
V gene: TRBV5-1
D gene: TRBD2
clone size: .
J gene: TRBJ2-1